This TCR beta chain appears in the sequencing data of a study of T-cell memory formation after mild COVID-19. The length of the CDR3 is 16 residues. The trim removed 6 bases at V and 2 bases at J, leaving 9 bases unmatched. Germline loops: CDR1 MNHNY, CDR2 SVGAGI (reference sequence). This clonotype was seen at least ten times. Constant-segment primers served in 5'RACE that generated TCR alpha and TCR beta cDNA libraries bearing sample barcodes and UMIs. TCRdb ran MiXCR on the 5' RACE reads and lists one entry per CDR3 protein. In the table there are tens of thousands of distinct CDR3 sequences, roughly 25% of which are singletons.

The sample was PBMCs or a T cell subset sorted from them (not recorded which). The sequence was obtained from a man aged 18 to 29 who had mild COVID-19 (a few samples of this study predate the infection). Cell type and time point are not known. The V gene is TRBV6-6, the J gene TRBJ1-5; 8 bases map to TRBD1. The CDR3, as DNA: TGTGCCAGCAGCCCCCAGGGGGCTTGGGGCAATCAGCCCCAGCATTTT. It translates to CASSPQGAWGNQPQHF.